This T cell receptor beta chain was obtained from a study of neurological immune-mediated disorders. Study background: Of approximately 34 multiple sclerosis patients, about 30 were relapsing-remitting and 3 secondary progressive.

Germline loops: CDR1 DFQATT, CDR2 SNEGSKA (reference sequence). V was pared by 2 bases and J by 0 bases, with 10 bases between. The CDR3 extends over 14 amino acids. This clonotype was detected ten times or more. The antigen is not known. Synthesis of cDNA was accomplished via 5'RACE employing 10-nucleotide random UMIs. TCRdb redid the calling of the 5' RACE reads with MiXCR, one entry per CDR3 protein. The sample consists of under 45,000 distinct CDR3 sequences, about 2.3% of them appearing once. Unsorted libraries were prepared from 2 million PBMCs held at -80 C. General study points: Phylogenetic grouping assigned the repertoires of 18 of 34 multiple sclerosis patients to a single related-CDR3 cluster, representing a possible signature.

This chain links TRBV20-1 with TRBJ1-1; D may be TRBD1 (5 bases). The origin of this receptor is a man aged 45-65 years with multiple sclerosis. Sequencing was done on a sample of PBMCs. The chain's CDR3 is CSARQGLMNTEAFF. The CDR3 coding sequence is TGCAGTGCTAGACAGGGACTGATGAACACTGAAGCTTTCTTT.